This record looks at one TCR beta chain sequence and its context. The antigen is undetermined. This entry comes from a study of cytomegalovirus exposure and HLA in healthy donors. A multiplex PCR was run with 60 Vbeta primers and 13 Jbeta primers. Some clones are missing from TCRdb's copy, which holds only in-frame ones; the method was immunoSEQ multiplex PCR. Here the sample spans approximately 100,000 clones, 60% to 75% being singletons. Whole-study findings and limits: Roughly 170 TCR beta chains were listed as cytomegalovirus-associated. V- and J-gene trimming of TCR beta was linked (in a later analysis) to a missense DCLRE1C variant.

This receptor was taken from a man aged 40-50 years in good health and CMV-seropositive. The sample consisted of PBMCs.

DNA for the CDR3: TGTGCCAGCAGCGGACACCGGGACAGGGAGAACTATGGCTACACCTTC. Encoded protein: CASSGHRDRENYGYTF. The chain is built from TRBV9 and TRBJ1-2; 9 bases line up with TRBD1. With 3 bases clipped from V and 2 bases from J, the junction kept 8 bases outside the gene matches. The CDR3 covers 16 residues. CDR1 SGDLS and CDR2 YYNGEE come from the germline V gene. The full variable domain, with the rest looked up from reference TRBV9 and TRBJ1-2, is DSGVTQTPKHLITATGQRVTLRCSPRSGDLSVYWYQQSLDQGLQFLIQYYNGEERAKGNILERFSAQQFPDLHSELNLSSLELGDSALYFCASSGHRDRENYGYTFGSGTRLTVV.